The 24 T cell receptor beta chains given below trace back to one sample, sequenced in a study of T cells in Graves' hyperthyroidism and ophthalmopathy. Amplified regions were TCR beta CDR3 sequences from RNA transcripts. HTBI primers drove first-round RT-PCR of the TCR CDR3. TCRdb independently ran MiXCR on the multiplex PCR reads; one entry per CDR3 protein. The table includes a few hundred thousand distinct CDR3 sequences, about 13% detected once. Sequencing was carried out using blood. All receptors derive from a woman between 40 and 55 years old with Graves' ophthalmopathy.

This clonotype has ten or more counts. The chain carries TRBV6-1 and TRBJ1-1, with D hard to call. V lost 6 bases and J lost 5, with 13 bases in between. The CDR3 runs to 13 residues. Germline loops: CDR1 MNHNS, CDR2 SASEGT. Written as DNA, the CDR3 is TGTGCCAGCAGCCCCCCTCAAGGGACTGAAGCTTTCTTT. It yields the protein CASSPPQGTEAFF.

Ten or more counts support this clonotype. V is TRBV27 and J is TRBJ1-2; TRBD1 agrees at 7 bases. The junction had 12 bases not matched to a gene; V was cut back by 3 bases and J by 8 bases. This CDR3 contains 15 residues. Germline lookup yields CDR1 MNHEY and CDR2 SMNVEV (reference sequence). CDR3 coding DNA: TGTGCCAGCAGTTTTCAGGGGGACCGTCGCTTGGGCTACACCTTC. It specifies CASSFQGDRRLGYTF.

This clonotype was counted many times. V usage is TRBV19 and J usage is TRBJ2-1; 8 bases are a match to TRBD1. CDR1 is LNHDA, CDR2 SQIVND, per germline (reference sequence). Losses at the gene ends were 4 bases for V and 3 bases for J; bases not matched to a gene: 5. This CDR3 region has 15 residues. In DNA form, the CDR3 reads TGTGCCAGTAGTAATCAGGGGGCGCGCTACAATGAGCAGTTCTTC. This codes for CASSNQGARYNEQFF.

This chain uses TRBV30 with TRBJ2-1, with a weak D call TRBD1 (6 bases). Germline loops: CDR1 GTSNPN, CDR2 SVGIG (reference sequence). V was shortened by 8 bases and J by 2 bases, with 10 bases between the two germline ends. This CDR3 spans 12 amino acids. The CDR3 is CAGTRPYNEQFF. The DNA of the CDR3 is TGTGCCGGGACACGTCCCTACAATGAGCAGTTCTTC.

This clonotype was picked up a small number of times. CDR3 sequence reads: CASSPTGTINTGELFF. As DNA, the CDR3 is TGTGCCAGCAGTCCAACCGGGACTATTAACACCGGGGAGCTGTTTTTT. The chain links TRBV27 to TRBJ2-2; 7 positions agree with TRBD2. The germline gives CDR1 MNHEY, CDR2 SMNVEV (reference sequence). CDR3 length: 16 amino acids. Trimming removed 5 bases from V and 2 bases from J; junction bases left unmatched: 8.

This clonotype was counted between two and nine times. The chain couples TRBV11-1 to TRBJ2-1; the match to TRBD2 covers 10 bases. Losses at the gene ends were 5 bases for V and 6 bases for J; bases not matched to a gene: 10. The CDR3 has 16 residues. Germline loops: CDR1 SGHAT, CDR2 FQDESV (reference sequence). The CDR3 DNA is TGTGCCAGCAGCCAAGTCCCACTAGCGGGAACCAATGAGCAGTTCTTC. Translated, it gives CASSQVPLAGTNEQFF.

This clonotype showed up many times. V and J are TRBV6-1 and TRBJ2-4, with D perhaps matching TRBD1 (8 bases). There are 14 residues in the CDR3. Deletions cut 6 bases from V and 8 bases from J, with 17 bases between. Germline CDR1 reads MNHNS; CDR2 reads SASEGT. The DNA of the CDR3 is TGTGCCAGCAGCTCCGGGGGGACAGGAGACATTCAGTACTTC. Translation gives CASSSGGTGDIQYF.

The rearrangement links TRBV20-1 to TRBJ1-4; tentatively, D is TRBD1 (5 bases). Germline V gene lookup returns CDR1 DFQATT and CDR2 SNEGSKA (reference sequence). Between the trimmed V and J ends, which lost 3 bases and 7 bases, there was a span of 15 bases. This CDR3 has 14 residues. CDR3 protein: CSASTTWGVEKLFF. CDR3 nucleotide sequence: TGCAGTGCTAGTACGACGTGGGGGGTTGAAAAACTGTTTTTT.

This clonotype was counted ten times or more. The chain has TRBV6-1 and TRBJ1-1, with no clear D. The CDR3 totals 12 residues. The germline V gene has CDR1 MNHNS and CDR2 SASEGT. V was cut by 7 bases and J by 0 bases, with 6 bases left in between. CDR3 sequence reads: CASKRLNTEAFF. Written as DNA, the CDR3 is TGTGCCAGCAAAAGGCTGAACACTGAAGCTTTCTTT.

This clonotype appeared many times. The chain couples TRBV10-1 to TRBJ2-1; 12 nucleotides align to TRBD2. J was trimmed by 7 bases and V by 5 bases; bases with no gene match: 9. The CDR3 has 16 residues. The V gene's germline CDR1 is WNHNN and CDR2 SYGVQD (reference sequence). The CDR3 DNA follows: TGCGCCAGCAGTAACCCTAGCGGGAGGGCCTCGAATGAGCAGTTCTTC. It translates to CASSNPSGRASNEQFF.

Ten or more counts support this clonotype. CDR3 nucleotides: TGCAGTGCTTCGGCCCACCGAGGAGATCAGCCCCAGCATTTT. Translation: CSASAHRGDQPQHF. This chain links TRBV20-1 with TRBJ1-5; the D is unclear. Germline loops: CDR1 DFQATT, CDR2 SNEGSKA (reference sequence). V shed 5 bases and J shed 5 bases, with 16 bases lying between them. This CDR3 contains 14 residues.

The table lists this clonotype with many counts. V gene TRBV6-1 combines with J gene TRBJ1-1; D not resolved. The CDR3 is 11 residues long. The V end was cut by 7 bases, the J end by 8 bases, with 11 bases between. Germline CDR1 MNHNS, CDR2 SASEGT. The DNA for the CDR3 is TGTGCCAGCACCGGGTGGGCCGAAGCTTTCTTT. Its translation is CASTGWAEAFF.

This clonotype was seen a handful of times. The chain joins TRBV7-8 to TRBJ2-7; 7 bases map to TRBD1. This CDR3 region has 14 residues. The V and J ends lost 5 bases and 2 bases, in that order; junction bases with no gene match: 6. Per germline, CDR1 SGHVS and CDR2 FQNEAQ. In nucleotides, the CDR3 is TGTGCCAGCAGCAGTACGGGACAGACCTACGAGCAGTACTTC. Protein: CASSSTGQTYEQYF.

A remark on this clonotype: A much larger clone lies a single base off, so this may be a read error. The CDR3 region has the DNA TGTTCCAGCAGCAAGGACGGAAAAGCCATTAACGTTGAGCAGTTCTTC. The encoded protein is CSSSKDGKAINVEQFF. The chain recombines TRBV7-2 with TRBJ2-1; D uncertain. From germline, CDR1 is SGHTA and CDR2 FQGNSA. The CDR3 has 16 amino acids.

The sample holds many counts of this clonotype. The V call is TRBV14, the J call TRBJ1-1; D is undetermined. CDR1 and CDR2 from the germline V gene are SGHDN and FVKESK. With 4 bases removed from V and 0 bases from J, the gap between germline ends came to 12 bases. This CDR3 contains 15 residues. CDR3 protein: CASSPSSFVNTEAFF. The CDR3, as DNA: TGTGCCAGCAGCCCCTCTTCGTTCGTGAACACTGAAGCTTTCTTT.

This clonotype was counted at least ten times. The chain has TRBV28 and TRBJ2-1; possibly TRBD2 for D (5 bases). The CDR3 spans 12 residues. Trimming took off 2 bases at V and 8 bases at J, with 7 bases between the two ends. Per germline, CDR1 MDHEN and CDR2 SYDVKM. CDR3 bases: TGTGCCAGCAGTTTAACTAGTTATGAGCAGTTCTTC. Its translation: CASSLTSYEQFF.

This clonotype has at least ten counts. The V gene is TRBV20-1, the J gene TRBJ2-1, with 14 bases fitting TRBD2. V lost 6 bases and J lost 6; bases outside the gene matches: 13. Germline CDR1 and CDR2: DFQATT and SNEGSKA (reference sequence). The CDR3 contains 17 residues. In DNA, the CDR3 is TGCAGTGCCGGGGGCGGGACTAGCGGGAGTGGGGGCAATGAGCAGTTCTTC. It is translated as CSAGGGTSGSGGNEQFF.

This clonotype has more than one count but fewer than ten. V is TRBV15 and J is TRBJ1-3; the match to TRBD1 covers 8 bases. Germline V lookup: CDR1 LNHNV, CDR2 YYDKDF (reference sequence). CDR3 length: 20 amino acids. The V segment lost 5 bases and the J segment 0 bases; nucleotides outside the gene matches: 18. CDR3 nucleotide sequence: TGTGCCACCAGCCGAGGGTTCCCGGGACAGGCCTCCTACTCTGGAAACACCATATATTTT. Encoded protein: CATSRGFPGQASYSGNTIYF.

The chain recombines TRBV5-6 with TRBJ2-5; the D gene could be TRBD1 or TRBD2 (5 bases each). Germline CDR1 is SGHDT and CDR2 is YYEEEE. V gave up 3 bases and J gave up 4 bases, with 16 bases separating them. The CDR3 runs 15 residues. CDR3 region: CASSSTGARRETQYF. DNA for the CDR3: TGTGCCAGCAGCTCCACCGGGGCGCGCCGAGAGACCCAGTACTTC.

The chain recombines TRBV18 with TRBJ2-1; D gene ambiguous. V was shortened by 3 bases and J by 5 bases, with 5 bases between the two germline ends. This CDR3 contains 12 residues. CDR1 KGHSH and CDR2 LQKENI come from the germline V gene. The CDR3 DNA follows: TGTGCCAGCTCACCGTCCGACAATGAGCAGTTCTTC. Translating it yields CASSPSDNEQFF.

This clonotype has only a few counts. The V call is TRBV11-3, the J call TRBJ2-7; D not certain. This CDR3 comprises 13 residues. Germline CDR1 SGHNT, CDR2 YENEEA. Trimming pared 1 base from V and 7 bases from J, leaving 11 bases between. DNA of the CDR3: TGTGCCAGCAGCTTAGTCCCAGGCGGAGAGCAGTACTTC. Amino acids: CASSLVPGGEQYF.

This clonotype was recorded many times. The chain joins TRBV28 to TRBJ1-2; 8 bases are a match to TRBD1. V lost 9 bases to trimming and J lost 5 bases; unmatched junction nucleotides: 5. The CDR3 spans 12 residues. Germline CDR1 and CDR2: MDHEN and SYDVKM. CDR3 bases: TGTGCCAGTGTTGACAGGGGATATGGCTACACCTTC. The encoded protein is CASVDRGYGYTF.

Comments on this clonotype: Relative to the germline gene, one junction end is altered; a read error may explain this. V usage is TRBV5-1 and J usage is TRBJ2-1; TRBD2 matches 8 bases. This CDR3 is 14 amino acids long. In germline, CDR1 is SGHRS, CDR2 YFSETQ. The CDR3 protein is CASSGIAGRNERFF. The CDR3, as DNA: TGCGCCAGCAGCGGTATAGCGGGGAGGAATGAGCGGTTCTTC.

The sample holds a few counts of this clonotype. The rearrangement uses TRBV6-1 and TRBJ1-3; no definite D call. V shed 4 bases and J shed 0 bases, with 10 bases lying between them. This CDR3 comprises 15 residues. The germline CDR1 and CDR2 sequences are MNHNS and SASEGT. The CDR3, as DNA: TGTGCCAGCAGTGCGGACGGTAGCTCTGGAAACACCATATATTTT. Protein product: CASSADGSSGNTIYF.